These 10 T cell receptor beta chains were all obtained from the same sample, sequenced in a study of T cell repertoires in cytomegalovirus infection. TCRdb recomputed calls from the reads with MiXCR, one row per CDR3 protein. The sample contains 300,000 or so distinct CDR3 sequences, 8% to 10% of which appear only once. Material: PBMCs. These receptors were obtained from a human donor in good health (CMV status not recorded). Some clones in this sample may be carry-over from other donors' samples.

This clonotype was seen at least ten times. V and J are TRBV20-1 and TRBJ1-3; D is undetermined. Looked up from germline, CDR1 is DFQATT and CDR2 is SNEGSKA (reference sequence). Trimming took off 3 bases at V and 4 bases at J, with 13 bases between the two ends. This CDR3 region has 14 residues. The CDR3 here is CSARFPNSGNTIYF. CDR3 coding DNA: TGCAGTGCTAGGTTCCCTAACTCGGGAAACACCATATATTTT.

This clonotype has at least ten counts. The chain couples TRBV6-2 or TRBV6-3 to TRBJ2-3; 9 nucleotides line up with TRBD1. The CDR3 is 14 amino acids. Germline lookup yields CDR1 MNHEY and CDR2 SVGEGT. Unmatched junction bases numbered 4, after V lost 7 bases and J lost 2 bases. The CDR3: CASTRDRVTDTQYF. The CDR3 DNA reads as TGTGCCAGCACCCGGGACAGGGTCACAGATACGCAGTATTTT.

This clonotype was recorded many times. This chain connects TRBV6-2 or TRBV6-3 to TRBJ2-2; D remains unclear. The V end was cut by 6 bases, the J end by 7 bases, with 9 bases between. Germline assignment: CDR1 MNHEY and CDR2 SVGEGT. The CDR3 covers 12 residues. CDR3 residues: CASSQNYGELFF. The CDR3 DNA reads TGTGCCAGCAGCCAGAATTACGGGGAGCTGTTTTTT.

This clonotype was counted many times. The rearrangement links TRBV13 to TRBJ1-2, with no clear D. The V gene lost 1 base and the J gene lost 5 bases, with 14 bases spanning the gap. The CDR3 is made up of 15 amino acids. CDR1 and CDR2 from the germline V gene are PRHDT and FYEKMQ (reference sequence). For the CDR3, the DNA is TGTGCCAGCAGCTTAGTTGGACGGGGAGATTATGGCTACACCTTC. This codes for CASSLVGRGDYGYTF.

Ten or more counts support this clonotype. One end of the junction varies from germline; a read error may be responsible. This rearrangement joins TRBV7-7 to TRBJ2-5, with D perhaps matching TRBD1 (5 bases). The germline V gene has CDR1 SSHAT and CDR2 FNYEAQ (reference sequence). The CDR3 is 15 amino acids. CDR3 amino acids: CASSLVWGGQETQYF. The DNA of the CDR3 is TGTGCTAGCAGCTTAGTCTGGGGCGGACAAGAGACCCAGTACTTC.

In this sample, this clonotype turned up a few times. CDR3 coding DNA: TGTGCCAGCATCGGGGAATTCACTGAAGCTTTCTTT. This gives the protein CASIGEFTEAFF. The chain uses TRBV19 and TRBJ1-1; no clear D. The CDR3 loop spans 12 amino acids. Germline V CDR1 and CDR2: LNHDA, SQIVND (reference sequence). Trimming stripped 9 bases from V and 4 bases from J, with 12 bases between.

This clonotype has at least ten counts. The CDR3 DNA follows: TGCAGTGCTAGGAGTGCCACTGAAGCTTTCTTT. It encodes CSARSATEAFF. V gene TRBV20-1 combines with J gene TRBJ1-1, with unresolved D. The CDR3 covers 11 residues. V gave up 3 bases and J gave up 4 bases, with 6 bases separating them. Germline V gives CDR1 DFQATT, CDR2 SNEGSKA (reference sequence).

This clonotype has ten or more counts. The V call is TRBV28, the J call TRBJ2-7, with TRBD2 matching over 9 bases. This CDR3 has 15 amino acids. Germline CDR1 MDHEN, CDR2 SYDVKM. V shed 5 bases, J shed 2 bases, and the junction held 7 bases outside the gene matches. The CDR3 region is CASSQVAGGPYEQYV. The CDR3 nucleotides are TGTGCCAGCAGTCAAGTGGCGGGGGGGCCCTACGAGCAGTACGTC.

This clonotype was seen many times. The chain joins TRBV5-1 to TRBJ2-1; tentative D call: TRBD1 (6 bases). The CDR3 runs 12 residues. The ends were cut back, 7 bases at V and 5 bases at J, with 10 bases in the middle. Germline lookup yields CDR1 SGHRS and CDR2 YFSETQ. The CDR3 DNA reads TGCGCCAGCCGGTACAGGGACAATGAGCAGTTCTTC. Translation gives CASRYRDNEQFF.

This clonotype was detected ten times or more. This chain connects TRBV6-2 or TRBV6-3 to TRBJ2-7; a possible D gene is TRBD1 (6 bases). Germline assignment: CDR1 MNHEY and CDR2 SVGEGT. Trimming removed 4 bases from V and 3 bases from J, with 13 bases in between. The CDR3 extends over 14 amino acids. In DNA, the CDR3 is TGTGCCAGCAGTTGGGGGCCGGGCAACTACGAGCAGTACGTC. It translates to CASSWGPGNYEQYV.